The next 24 T cell receptor beta chains were all read from a single sample in a study of cytomegalovirus exposure and HLA in healthy donors (dated by TCRdb to the late 2010s). Library method: the immunoSEQ multiplex PCR assay. For the multiplex PCR, a mixture combining 60 forward primers for TCR Vbeta segments and 13 reverse primers for TCR Jbeta segments was used. The immuneACCESS repertoire file appears here via TCRdb, limited to in-frame rearrangements. These files lack a portion of the clones; in checked studies, under half of the deficit traces to unresolved V genes, and the cause of the others is not known. This sample has about 160,000 clones in its table, and 65% to 85% of those were observed once. The top ten clonotypes cover roughly 6.2% of the sample. Sample: PBMCs. These receptors were collected from a male donor in good health and CMV-seropositive.

The chain couples TRBV7-9 to TRBJ2-2, with TRBD2 matching 11 bases. Losses at the gene ends were 2 bases for V and 6 bases for J; bases not matched to a gene: 11. This CDR3 spans 18 amino acids. Looked up from germline, CDR1 is SEHNR and CDR2 is FQNEAQ (reference sequence). This CDR3 reads CASSLWTSGYEKAGELFF. The CDR3, as DNA: TGTGCCAGCAGCTTATGGACTAGCGGGTATGAGAAAGCCGGGGAGCTGTTTTTT.

The chain links TRBV4-1 to TRBJ2-1, with D maybe TRBD2 (6 bases). CDR1 is MGHRA, CDR2 YSYEKL, per germline. The germline V and J ends were trimmed by 1 base and 7 bases, with 14 bases remaining between them. The CDR3 extends over 15 amino acids. The CDR3 loop reads CASSQGSGEGNEQFF. CDR3 in DNA: TGCGCCAGCAGCCAAGGGTCGGGAGAGGGAAATGAGCAGTTCTTC.

J is TRBJ1-2 and V is TRBV7-9; D remains ambiguous. This CDR3 region has 13 residues. The germline V gene encodes CDR1 SEHNR and CDR2 FQNEAQ (reference sequence). V lost 4 bases and J 2 bases, leaving 8 bases between the germline ends. CDR3 coding DNA: TGTGCCAGCAGCTCCTCGGGGAACTATGGCTACACCTTC. Translated, it gives CASSSSGNYGYTF.

The CDR3 coding sequence is TGTGCCAGCAGCGGACGGGACAGCCGCGGCACCGGGGAGCTGTTTTTT. Its translation: CASSGRDSRGTGELFF. The V call is TRBV7-6, the J call TRBJ2-2; 7 nucleotides match TRBD1. V trimming: 5 bases; J trimming: 4 bases; junction bases outside the gene matches: 10. Germline V CDR1 and CDR2: SGHVS, FNYEAQ. CDR3 length equals 16 residues.

The chain combines TRBV6-6 with TRBJ2-7; 8 bases line up with TRBD1. V shed 2 bases, J shed 1 base, and the junction held 7 bases outside the gene matches. The CDR3 consists of 16 residues. The germline V gene encodes CDR1 MNHNY and CDR2 SVGAGI (reference sequence). The DNA for the CDR3 is TGTGCCAGCAGTTACCTTGGACAGGGTGCATCCTACGAGCAGTACTTC. It codes for CASSYLGQGASYEQYF.

The rearrangement uses TRBV5-4 and TRBJ2-7; D remains ambiguous. V lost 7 bases, J lost 5 bases, and 10 bases lay in between. The CDR3 has 11 amino acids. Germline CDR1 SGHNT, CDR2 YYREEE (reference sequence). The CDR3 loop is CASRGEHEQYF. CDR3 in DNA: TGTGCCAGCCGCGGAGAGCACGAGCAGTACTTC.

The chain recombines TRBV4-2 with TRBJ2-7; 12 positions agree with TRBD2. The V and J ends lost 4 bases and 6 bases, in that order; junction bases with no gene match: 4. The germline gives CDR1 LGHNA, CDR2 YNFKEQ. CDR3 size: 14 residues. The CDR3 loop reads CASSRGLAGIEQYF. The CDR3 coding sequence is TGTGCCAGCAGCCGAGGACTAGCGGGAATCGAGCAGTACTTC.

The chain has TRBV30 and TRBJ1-2; maybe TRBD1 (6 bases). Germline CDR1 reads GTSNPN; CDR2 reads SVGIG (reference sequence). CDR3 length: 13 residues. V was cut by 4 bases and J by 1 base, with 10 bases left in between. CDR3 sequence reads: CAWTRGGNYGYTF. The CDR3 coding sequence is TGTGCCTGGACAAGAGGGGGTAACTATGGCTACACCTTC.

The chain is built from TRBV28 and TRBJ2-5; TRBD1 agrees at 7 bases. The V gene's germline CDR1 is MDHEN and CDR2 SYDVKM. This CDR3 comprises 13 residues. The V and J ends lost 6 bases and 1 base, in that order; junction bases with no gene match: 2. CDR3 nucleotides: TGTGCCAGCAGACGACAGGGCCAAGAGACCCAGTACTTC. Translating gives CASRRQGQETQYF.

The chain couples TRBV12-5 to TRBJ2-7; D gene uncertain. The CDR3 runs 14 residues. The germline V gene encodes CDR1 LGHNT and CDR2 FRNRAP. Trimming left V 6 bases short and J 2 bases short, with 14 bases between. The CDR3 region has the DNA TGTGCTAGTGGGCCCCCCATAGATACCTACGAGCAGTACTTC. This encodes CASGPPIDTYEQYF.

This chain joins TRBV13 and TRBJ2-1, with 9 positions matching TRBD2. The V segment lost 5 bases and the J segment 4 bases; nucleotides outside the gene matches: 12. The germline gives CDR1 PRHDT, CDR2 FYEKMQ (reference sequence). The CDR3 contains 17 residues. Here the CDR3 reads CASSLLASGVQYNEQFF. The DNA for the CDR3 is TGTGCCAGCAGCCTCCTGGCTAGCGGGGTACAATACAATGAGCAGTTCTTC.

The chain uses TRBV19 and TRBJ2-1, with TRBD2 matching over 12 bases. Per germline, CDR1 LNHDA and CDR2 SQIVND (reference sequence). The CDR3 is 17 amino acids. The V gene end was trimmed by 4 bases and the J gene end by 3 bases; junction bases not matched to a gene: 7. The CDR3 DNA reads TGTGCCAGTAGTACCCCTAGCGGGGGGGTAGGCTACAATGAGCAGTTCTTC. Translation gives CASSTPSGGVGYNEQFF. Full variable domain (rest looked up from reference TRBV19 and TRBJ2-1): DGGITQSPKYLFRKEGQNVTLSCEQNLNHDAMYWYRQDPGQGLRLIYYSQIVNDFQKGDIAEGYSVSREKKESFPLTVTSAQKNPTAFYLCASSTPSGGVGYNEQFFGPGTRLTVL.

J is TRBJ1-2 and V is TRBV10-3; D is undetermined. V lost 0 bases and J 8 bases, leaving 13 bases between the germline ends. The CDR3 runs to 14 residues. The germline V gene has CDR1 ENHRY and CDR2 SYGVKD. The CDR3 here is CAISESKQAGGYTF. The DNA of the CDR3 is TGTGCCATCAGTGAGTCGAAACAAGCGGGGGGCTACACCTTC.

This clone was recorded a few times. The chain links TRBV19 to TRBJ2-1, with TRBD2 matching over 14 bases. Trimming took 6 bases from V and 9 from J; bases not matched to a gene: 10. Germline assignment: CDR1 LNHDA and CDR2 SQIVND (reference sequence). This CDR3 has 16 residues. The CDR3 is CASRAPGLAGVGEQFF. As DNA, the CDR3 is TGTGCCAGTAGGGCCCCGGGACTAGCGGGAGTGGGTGAGCAGTTCTTC.

Concerning this clone itself: The junction differs from germline at one of its ends, possibly a read error. This rearrangement joins TRBV7-9 to TRBJ2-5; D possibly corresponds to TRBD1 (6 bases). The germline V gene has CDR1 SEHNR and CDR2 FQNEAQ (reference sequence). This CDR3 comprises 14 residues. CDR3 loop: CSSSPLGQPWAQYF. The CDR3 bases are TGTTCCAGCAGCCCCCTTGGACAGCCATGGGCCCAGTACTTC.

This chain joins TRBV6-5 and TRBJ2-3; tentative D call: TRBD1 (7 bases). Germline CDR1 MNHEY, CDR2 SVGAGI. The CDR3 runs to 15 residues. V was clipped by 6 bases and J by 2 bases, with 15 bases between them. The CDR3 reads CASSRGAGTTDTQYF. CDR3 in DNA: TGTGCCAGCAGCAGGGGGGCGGGGACCACAGATACGCAGTATTTT.

The chain links TRBV19 to TRBJ2-1; 11 nucleotides match TRBD2. Germline V gives CDR1 LNHDA, CDR2 SQIVND (reference sequence). The CDR3 spans 17 residues. Trimming removed 5 bases from V and 1 base from J; junction bases left unmatched: 7. The CDR3 bases are TGTGCCAGTAGTTTTGGTAGCGGGAGGGTTTCCTACAATGAGCAGTTCTTC. Its protein product is CASSFGSGRVSYNEQFF.

The J gene is TRBJ2-7, the V gene TRBV5-1; D unresolved. CDR1 is SGHRS and CDR2 is YFSETQ in the germline V gene. CDR3 length: 13 residues. Between the trimmed V and J ends, which lost 5 bases and 0 bases, there was a span of 9 bases. CDR3 protein: CASRVPSSYEQYF. DNA for the CDR3: TGCGCCAGCAGGGTTCCCAGCTCCTACGAGCAGTACTTC.

The J gene is TRBJ2-3, the V gene TRBV19; 7 nucleotides align to TRBD2. This CDR3 is 16 amino acids long. V trimming: 5 bases; J trimming: 2 bases; junction bases outside the gene matches: 10. Germline V gene lookup returns CDR1 LNHDA and CDR2 SQIVND (reference sequence). The CDR3 DNA reads as TGTGCCAGTAGTCCCAGTCCGGGGGGATCCACAGATACGCAGTATTTT. Its translation is CASSPSPGGSTDTQYF. Complete variable domain (other parts from reference TRBV19 and TRBJ2-3): DGGITQSPKYLFRKEGQNVTLSCEQNLNHDAMYWYRQDPGQGLRLIYYSQIVNDFQKGDIAEGYSVSREKKESFPLTVTSAQKNPTAFYLCASSPSPGGSTDTQYFGPGTRLTVL.

The chain couples TRBV6-4 to TRBJ1-2, with a weak D call TRBD1 (5 bases). Looked up from germline, CDR1 is MRHNA and CDR2 is SNTAGT. Deletions cut 2 bases from V and 4 bases from J, with 5 bases between. This CDR3 region has 12 residues. CDR3 loop: CASSDRGYGYTF. The CDR3 DNA reads TGTGCCAGCAGTGACAGGGGCTATGGCTACACCTTC.

The chain couples TRBV2 to TRBJ2-7; a weak D match, TRBD2 (6 bases). The CDR3 consists of 14 residues. The germline V gene encodes CDR1 SNHLY and CDR2 FYNNEI. The V end was cut by 8 bases, the J end by 0 bases, with 14 bases between. Written as DNA, the CDR3 is TGTGCCAGCCGGACCGGGACTGTCTCCTACGAGCAGTACTTC. Translated, it gives CASRTGTVSYEQYF.

This clone appeared once. The J gene is TRBJ2-7, the V gene TRBV4-2, with a possible D match to TRBD2 (5 bases). Trimming left V 5 bases short and J 5 bases short, with 13 bases between. The CDR3 is 13 amino acids. Germline CDR1 LGHNA, CDR2 YNFKEQ. Written as DNA, the CDR3 is TGTGCCAGCAGCTCCGGGAACACCAACGAGCAGTACTTC. It is translated as CASSSGNTNEQYF.

The rearrangement uses TRBV29-1 and TRBJ2-7; D call uncertain. The ends were cut back, 6 bases at V and 2 bases at J, with 5 bases in the middle. The CDR3 totals 10 residues. Germline V gives CDR1 SQVTM, CDR2 ANQGSEA. The DNA for the CDR3 is TGCAGCGTCAGAACCTACGAGCAGTACTTC. This sequence encodes CSVRTYEQYF.

This rearrangement joins TRBV6-1 to TRBJ2-3; 10 bases agree with TRBD1. Germline CDR1 is MNHNS and CDR2 is SASEGT. The CDR3 has 15 amino acids. The V segment lost 6 bases and the J segment 1 base; nucleotides outside the gene matches: 4. CDR3 sequence reads: CASRDRGFGTDTQYF. CDR3 nucleotides: TGTGCCAGCAGGGACAGGGGGTTTGGCACAGATACGCAGTATTTT.